The 5 T cell receptor beta chains given below trace back to one sample, sequenced in a study of shared clonotypes between healthy human individuals (TCRdb year 2020). Library prep was done by the immunoSEQ multiplex PCR assay. This is the immuneACCESS table as TCRdb keeps it, with only in-frame sequences that have V and J called. A part of the clones is gone; compared with another copy, unresolved V genes explain less than half, and the rest is unexplained. The sample table holds about 2.4 million clones, of which approximately 93% were seen once. The ten biggest clones cover about 0.38% of the sample. Source material: naive CD4+ T cells from PBMCs. Taken with the paper, the label for cell subset or site translates to: CD45RA+ positively selected. Every receptor here comes from a man between 18 and 29 years old in good health. Some clones in this sample may be carry-over from other donors' samples.

This sequence joins TRBV9 and TRBJ1-1; D possibly corresponds to TRBD1 (6 bases). The CDR3 runs to 13 residues. Trimming pared 3 bases from V and 1 base from J, leaving 7 bases between. Germline-derived CDR1 and CDR2 are SGDLS and YYNGEE. The CDR3 nucleotides read TGTGCCAGCAGCGGGGGACAGAACACTGAAGCTTTCTTT. This codes for CASSGGQNTEAFF.

The chain uses TRBV15 and TRBJ1-1; D is ambiguous. The CDR3 is 15 residues long. Germline V gene data show CDR1 as LNHNV and CDR2 as YYDKDF (reference sequence). V lost 5 bases and J lost 0, with 13 bases in between. The CDR3 protein is CATSSQVLMNTEAFF. The CDR3 DNA follows: TGTGCCACCAGCTCGCAAGTCCTCATGAACACTGAAGCTTTCTTT.

The chain combines TRBV5-4 with TRBJ1-1; no reliable D call. The CDR3 has 14 amino acids. Germline loops: CDR1 SGHNT, CDR2 YYREEE (reference sequence). The V end lost 2 bases, the J end lost 1 base, and 9 bases lay between the germline ends. CDR3 bases: TGTGCCAGCAGCTTTTTCGAACAGAACACTGAAGCTTTCTTT. It specifies CASSFFEQNTEAFF.

The rearrangement joins TRBV11-3 to TRBJ2-1, with 11 bases that match TRBD2. The V segment lost 1 base and the J segment 10 bases; nucleotides outside the gene matches: 9. This CDR3 is 16 amino acids long. CDR1 is SGHNT and CDR2 is YENEEA in the germline V gene. The CDR3, as DNA: TGTGCCAGCAGCTTAGGCATAGCGGGAGGGCCTGAGGAGCAGTTCTTC. Its protein product is CASSLGIAGGPEEQFF.

DNA of the CDR3: TGTGCCAGCAGCGTAACATCCTATGGCTACCAAGAGACCCAGTACTTC. This translates into CASSVTSYGYQETQYF. The chain recombines TRBV9 with TRBJ2-5; the D is unclear. Looked up from germline, CDR1 is SGDLS and CDR2 is YYNGEE. The CDR3 sequence is 16 residues long. V was clipped by 1 base and J by 0 bases, with 13 bases between them.